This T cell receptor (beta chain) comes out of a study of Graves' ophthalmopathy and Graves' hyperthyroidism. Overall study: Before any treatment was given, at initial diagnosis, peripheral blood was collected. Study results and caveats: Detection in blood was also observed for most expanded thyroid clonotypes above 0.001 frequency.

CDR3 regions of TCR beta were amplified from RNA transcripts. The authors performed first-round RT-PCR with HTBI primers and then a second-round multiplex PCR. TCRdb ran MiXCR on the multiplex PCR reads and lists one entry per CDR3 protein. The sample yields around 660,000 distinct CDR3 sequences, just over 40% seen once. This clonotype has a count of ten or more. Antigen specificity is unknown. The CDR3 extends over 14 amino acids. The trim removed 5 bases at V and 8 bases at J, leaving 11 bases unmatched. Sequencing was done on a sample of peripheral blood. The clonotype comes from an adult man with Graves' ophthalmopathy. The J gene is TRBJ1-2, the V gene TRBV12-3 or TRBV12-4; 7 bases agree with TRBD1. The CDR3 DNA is TGTGCCAGCAGTACCCGCAAGGGGGCTCAAGGCTACACCTTC. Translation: CASSTRKGAQGYTF.